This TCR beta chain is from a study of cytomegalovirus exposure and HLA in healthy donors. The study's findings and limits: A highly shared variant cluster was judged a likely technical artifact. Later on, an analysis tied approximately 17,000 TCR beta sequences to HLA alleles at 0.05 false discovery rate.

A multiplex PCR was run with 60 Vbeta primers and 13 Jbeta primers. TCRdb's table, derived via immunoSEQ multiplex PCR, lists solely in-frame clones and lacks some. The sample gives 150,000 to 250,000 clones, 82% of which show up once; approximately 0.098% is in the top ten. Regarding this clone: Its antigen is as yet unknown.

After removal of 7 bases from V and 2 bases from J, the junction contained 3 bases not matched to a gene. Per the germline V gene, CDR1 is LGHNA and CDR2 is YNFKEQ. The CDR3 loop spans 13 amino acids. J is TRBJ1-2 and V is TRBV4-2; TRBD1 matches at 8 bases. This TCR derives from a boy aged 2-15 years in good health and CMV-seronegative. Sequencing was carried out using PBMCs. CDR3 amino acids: CASTRQGNYGYTF. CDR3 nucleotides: TGTGCCAGCACCCGACAGGGGAACTATGGCTACACCTTC.